The 13 T cell receptor beta chains in this list originate from one sample, sequenced in a study of vaccination effects on CD4 cells after COVID-19. The repertoire was sequenced with immunoSEQ multiplex PCR; TCRdb's copy has only in-frame clones and lacks some. This table holds 20,000 to 25,000 clones, about 63% found once. Within the ViraFEST assay, antigen-specific CD4+ T cells underwent expansion with viral peptide pools prior to sequencing. At the end of less than 12 days of culture, CD4+ T cells were isolated. Nobody among the vaccine recipients had prior SARS-CoV-2 infection (nucleocapsid antibodies were negative). These receptors are not linked to any known antigen. Specimen: CD4+ T cells from PBMCs cultured with HCoV-NL63 spike peptides, collected before COVID-19 vaccination. Receptors were obtained from a human donor who received a COVID-19 vaccine.

The V and J genes are TRBV4-1 and TRBJ1-1; D gene ambiguous. CDR1 and CDR2 from the germline V gene are MGHRA and YSYEKL. V lost 3 bases and J lost 8, with 7 bases in between. CDR3 length equals 11 residues. In nucleotides, the CDR3 is TGCGCCAGCAGCCAGCGAGCCGAAGCTTTCTTT. It is translated as CASSQRAEAFF.

V is TRBV11-2 and J is TRBJ1-2; no definite D call. CDR3 size: 11 residues. V lost 3 bases to trimming and J lost 9 bases, with 8 bases between them. CDR1 and CDR2 (germline): SGHAT, FQNNGV. This CDR3 reads CASSFTASYTF. CDR3 coding DNA: TGTGCCAGCAGCTTTACGGCGAGCTACACCTTC.

The CDR3 loop reads CAWRRFVGGQGNEQFF. CDR3 in DNA: TGTGCCTGGAGAAGGTTCGTGGGGGGGCAAGGGAATGAGCAGTTCTTC. The genes are TRBV30 and TRBJ2-1; possible D gene TRBD2, 7 bases. CDR3 length: 16 residues. Trimming took 3 bases from V and 7 from J, leaving 22 bases between them. The germline gives CDR1 GTSNPN, CDR2 SVGIG (reference sequence).

This clone was observed a handful of times. The chain uses TRBV27 and TRBJ2-1, with D perhaps TRBD1 (5 bases). Germline CDR1 MNHEY, CDR2 SMNVEV (reference sequence). Trimming stripped 0 bases from V and 5 bases from J, with 11 bases between. The CDR3 has 15 residues. The CDR3 region has the DNA TGTGCCAGCAGTTTATCGGCATCCAGGGACAATGAGCAGTTCTTC. Translating it yields CASSLSASRDNEQFF.

J is TRBJ1-1 and V is TRBV20-1, with unresolved D. The V gene lost 1 base and the J gene lost 1 base, with 1 base spanning the gap. The germline CDR1 and CDR2 sequences are DFQATT and SNEGSKA (reference sequence). CDR3 size: 11 residues. CDR3 sequence (DNA): TGCAGTGCTAGAGGGAACACTGAAGCTTTCTTT. Protein product: CSARGNTEAFF.

The chain uses TRBV6-1 and TRBJ1-1; no clear D. The V and J ends lost 0 bases and 4 bases respectively, with 12 bases between them. Germline CDR1 reads MNHNS; CDR2 reads SASEGT. This CDR3 has 15 amino acids. The CDR3 bases are TGTGCCAGCAGTGAAGCTTGGTCGGTTGTCACTGAAGCTTTCTTT. As protein: CASSEAWSVVTEAFF.

CDR3 sequence reads: CASSRLDAQTQYF. Here the CDR3 DNA reads TGTGCCAGCAGTAGACTAGACGCGCAGACCCAGTACTTC. The chain combines TRBV12-3 or TRBV12-4 with TRBJ2-5; D perhaps matches TRBD2 (6 bases). The CDR3 has 13 residues. V shed 5 bases and J shed 6 bases, with 13 bases lying between them.

The chain links TRBV5-1 to TRBJ1-1, with D maybe TRBD1 (6 bases). With 3 bases removed from V and 1 base from J, the gap between germline ends came to 16 bases. Germline values: CDR1 SGHRS, CDR2 YFSETQ. The length of the CDR3 is 16 residues. The CDR3, as DNA: TGCGCCAGCAGCTGGGGGGCAGATCTATCGAACACTGAAGCTTTCTTT. Translated, it gives CASSWGADLSNTEAFF.

This clone has more than one count but fewer than ten. V gene TRBV2 combines with J gene TRBJ2-6; D ambiguous. Germline-derived CDR1 and CDR2 are SNHLY and FYNNEI. Deletions cut 4 bases from V and 1 base from J, with 2 bases between. The CDR3 has 13 amino acids. CDR3 nucleotide sequence: TGTGCCAGCAGTGGGTCTGGGGCCAACGTCCTGACTTTC. It translates to CASSGSGANVLTF.

The rearrangement uses TRBV7-7 and TRBJ2-1; tentatively, D is TRBD1 or TRBD2 (6 bases each). From germline, CDR1 is SSHAT and CDR2 FNYEAQ (reference sequence). The V gene lost 0 bases and the J gene lost 4 bases, with 10 bases spanning the gap. The CDR3 is 15 amino acids. CDR3 protein: CASSLARDTYNEQFF. Here the CDR3 DNA reads TGTGCCAGCAGCTTAGCGCGGGACACATACAATGAGCAGTTCTTC.

In its sample, this clone was seen a few times. The CDR3 coding sequence is TGTGCCACGAACCCGGGACAGGGCCAGCCCCAGCATTTT. It translates to CATNPGQGQPQHF. The chain recombines TRBV10-3 with TRBJ1-5; 9 nucleotides align to TRBD1. This CDR3 comprises 13 residues. The germline gives CDR1 ENHRY, CDR2 SYGVKD. The V gene end was trimmed by 10 bases and the J gene end by 7 bases; junction bases not matched to a gene: 8.

The chain has TRBV6-5 and TRBJ1-5; D remains unclear. Trimming shortened V by 7 bases and J by 4 bases, and 11 bases separated the two germline ends. Germline V gives CDR1 MNHEY, CDR2 SVGAGI. CDR3 length equals 13 residues. The chain's CDR3 is CASMLSLNQPQHF. The CDR3 DNA reads TGTGCCAGCATGCTCAGTTTAAATCAGCCCCAGCATTTT.

This clone came up a few times. The J gene is TRBJ1-1, the V gene TRBV10-1; possibly TRBD1 for D (6 bases). Germline loops: CDR1 WNHNN, CDR2 SYGVQD (reference sequence). There are 13 residues in the CDR3. V lost 6 bases and J 0 bases, leaving 8 bases between the germline ends. This CDR3 is CASRDSMNTEAFF. In DNA form, the CDR3 reads TGCGCCAGCAGGGACAGTATGAACACTGAAGCTTTCTTT.